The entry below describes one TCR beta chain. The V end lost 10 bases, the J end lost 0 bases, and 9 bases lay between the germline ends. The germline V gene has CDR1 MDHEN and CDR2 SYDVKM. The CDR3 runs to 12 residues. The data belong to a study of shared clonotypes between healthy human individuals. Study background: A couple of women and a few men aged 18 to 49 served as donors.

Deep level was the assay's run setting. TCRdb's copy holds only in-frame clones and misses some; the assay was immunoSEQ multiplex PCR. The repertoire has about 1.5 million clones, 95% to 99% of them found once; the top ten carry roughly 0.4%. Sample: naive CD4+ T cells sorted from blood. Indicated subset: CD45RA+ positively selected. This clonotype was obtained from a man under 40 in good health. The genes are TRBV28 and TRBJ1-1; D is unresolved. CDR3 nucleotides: TGTGCCACCCGGTGGTTGAACACTGAAGCTTTCTTT. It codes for CATRWLNTEAFF.